This is a list of T cell receptor beta chains from one sample in a study of STAT5B mutations in CD4+ large granular lymphocyte leukemia. Assay: immunoSEQ multiplex PCR; the TCRdb copy retains only in-frame clones and omits some. The sample includes 30,000 to 40,000 clones, over 60% of them seen just once. The sample comprised CD4+ T cells from blood buffy coats. The receptors stem from a human donor in good health. The conserved cysteine and the conserved F or W are not part of the CDR3 here. Fields, in order: V gene, J gene, CDR3 protein.

TRBV19	TRBJ1-1	ASTQGYTEAF
TRBV11-1	TRBJ2-5	ASSLYRETQY
TRBV29-1	TRBJ1-1	SVLTGPNTEAF
TRBV11-1	TRBJ1-1	ASSLKPANTEAF
TRBV2	TRBJ2-3	ASKAESLSQY
TRBV2	TRBJ2-1	ASTVVNEQF
TRBV10-2	TRBJ1-5	ASSEPSDGGSNQPQH
TRBV19	TRBJ2-6	ASSSQSSGANVLT
TRBV2	TRBJ1-2	AGGNSSYGYT
TRBV6-6	TRBJ1-1	ASAGVVRGHTEAF
TRBV5-1	TRBJ1-2	ASSQDGSNYGYT
TRBV19	TRBJ1-5	ASSPRGSNQPQH
TRBV19	TRBJ1-4	ASSSPETGSVIEKLF
TRBV19	TRBJ1-1	ASSVDGTNTEAF
TRBV14	TRBJ2-2	ASSHRRGIMTGELF
TRBV27	TRBJ1-1	ASSPHDWNTEAF
TRBV11-3	TRBJ2-7	ASSAHRGGEQY
TRBV19	TRBJ2-1	ASKQGALSSYNEQF
TRBV6-6	TRBJ1-4	ASSPEGGVGEKLF
TRBV5-6	TRBJ1-1	ASSFDRRTEAF
TRBV5-4	TRBJ2-5	ASSLDQGRETQY
TRBV6-1	TRBJ1-5	ASSERRGPVGNQPQH
TRBV6-4	TRBJ2-3	ASSDQLSSTDTQY
TRBV6-6	TRBJ2-1	ASTYASGSSYNEQF
TRBV18	TRBJ2-7	ASSPGSNEQY
TRBV6-1	TRBJ1-4	ASRTGANEKLF
TRBV5-4	TRBJ2-7	ASSFPGQAYEQY
TRBV15	TRBJ2-3	ATRPARGQCTDTQY